This T cell receptor (beta chain) emerged from a study of T cells expressing NK-cell markers (dated by TCRdb to the early 2020s). Background on the whole study: Three sorted T-cell subsets (CD3+CD56+NKG2C+, CD3+CD56+NKG2C- and CD3+CD56-NKG2C+) from several donors had their TCR beta-chain repertoires profiled. Among the eight sequenced donors, only one was HCMV-seronegative, while the other seven were HCMV-seropositive. The study sequenced eight donors, all healthy volunteers chosen at random: three men and five women. The libraries were sequenced on Illumina HiSeq 2000/2500, MiSeq or NextSeq, producing 2 x 150 bp reads. Summary of the overall study and its limitations: Whether the expanded NKG2C-expressing T cell clones were specific for HCMV antigens remained unclear. In six donors, the dominant CD3+CD56+NKG2C+ clonotypes ranked among the top 10 CD8+ clonotypes, making up 1.0-7.0% of CD8+ T cells. Those dominant clonotypes were again the most abundant among CD3+CD56-NKG2C+ cells in a handful of donors, at about 25-60.1%.

CDR1 is given as SGDLS and CDR2 as YYNGEE, both from the germline V gene. Inclusive of the bounding cysteine and phenylalanine, the CDR3 is 13 residues long. Nucleotide data are not available. Sequenced on an Illumina HiSeq 2000. TCR beta cDNA libraries were made by 5'RACE template switching that added a universal primer site and unique molecular identifiers. cDNA synthesis was primed from the TCR beta constant segment, followed by two successive PCR amplification steps. The authors' pipeline ran thus. MIGEC was used to demultiplex reads and group the reads by UMI, and MiTCR was used to assemble and quantify clonotypes. To remove erroneous sequences, TCR cDNA sequences were retained only when supported by two or more reads. The tcR package was used for downstream repertoire analysis, and clonotypes were matched across fractions by CDR3 nucleotide sequence plus V segment. VDJmatch was used to annotate antigen specificity against VDJdb, with one amino acid substitution in CDR3 allowed. TCRdb reprocessed the reads, so every CDR3 protein sequence counts as one entry and DNA is not shown. Clone size and V and J calls follow TCRdb, not the original study. This sample's listing comprises around 180,000 distinct CDR3 sequences. The ten top clones hold 20% of the sample.

A note on this clonotype: Its binding antigen is unknown.

HCMV-specific IgG was detected in serum with a commercial ELISA kit to determine HCMV serostatus. Ficoll density gradient centrifugation was used to isolate peripheral blood mononuclear cells from blood. This receptor was taken from a man aged 18-75 years in good health. The sequenced sample was blood T cells: a sorted CD56 or NKG2C T cell subset, CD4+ or CD8+ T cells, or bulk PBMC T cells (not recorded which). In this chain, TRBV9 is recombined with TRBJ2-1; with no DNA, the TCRdb D assignment of TRBD1 cannot be verified. CDR3 loop: CASSAGGYNEQFF.